The rows below give T cell receptor beta chains drawn from one sample of a study of human T cells and chemical hapten exposure. TCRdb reprocessed the RACE reads with MiXCR, giving one entry per CDR3 protein. The sample has some 81,000 distinct CDR3 sequences, more than 9% seen once. The sample consisted of whole blood, taken in connection with sensitization to the hapten diphenylcyclopropenone (DPC). Receptor source: a man in his late teens or twenties with alopecia areata. Some clones in this sample may be carry-over from other donors' samples. CDR3s include the opening cysteine and the closing phenylalanine or tryptophan. The D gene is left open where the match is weak. Clone size is shown for a subset of rows, as once, few, many or a class of expanded clone.

-	TRBV11-2	TRBJ1-2	many	CASSFTYRDGYTF	TGTGCCAGCAGCTTCACATACCGCGATGGCTACACCTTC
-	TRBV5-5	TRBJ1-2	few	CASSLVHIGFYGYTF	TGTGCCAGCAGCTTGGTCCACATCGGATTCTATGGCTACACCTTC
-	TRBV21-1	TRBJ2-2	many	CASSKSGPGGAFAGELFF	TGTGCCAGCAGCAAAAGCGGGCCAGGGGGCGCGTTCGCCGGGGAGCTGTTTTTT
-	TRBV7-2	TRBJ1-5	-	CASSPRVSGGQPQHF	TGTGCCAGCAGCCCTAGGGTGTCGGGTGGTCAGCCCCAGCATTTT
-	TRBV27	TRBJ2-7	many	CASSFGGHEQYF	TGTGCCAGCAGTTTTGGGGGCCACGAGCAGTACTTC
-	TRBV12-3/TRBV12-4	TRBJ1-1	many	CASSLITNTEAFF	TGTGCCAGCAGTTTAATCACGAACACTGAAGCTTTCTTT
-	TRBV18	TRBJ1-5	many	CASSPGEGQPQHF	TGTGCCAGCTCACCGGGGGAGGGGCAGCCCCAGCATTTT
-	TRBV20-1	TRBJ2-2	-	CSARTQNTGELFF	TGCAGTGCTAGAACACAGAACACCGGGGAGCTGTTTTTT
-	TRBV12-3/TRBV12-4	TRBJ1-4	few	CASGGIPGREGEKLFF	TGTGCCAGCGGAGGGATACCAGGCAGGGAAGGCGAAAAACTGTTTTTT
TRBD1	TRBV20-1	TRBJ2-3	few	CSASSGQGTDTQYF	TGCAGTGCTAGTTCAGGACAGGGGACAGATACGCAGTATTTT
-	TRBV6-1	TRBJ2-5	many	CASRGLRTQYF	TGTGCCAGCAGGGGACTCCGGACCCAGTACTTC
TRBD2	TRBV12-3/TRBV12-4	TRBJ2-1	many	CASSPTASGGSYNEQFF	TGTGCCAGCAGTCCTACTGCTAGCGGGGGGTCCTACAATGAGCAGTTCTTC
-	TRBV19	TRBJ1-1	-	CASSTQQGLHTEAFF	TGTGCCAGTAGTACTCAACAGGGTTTACACACTGAAGCTTTCTTT
-	TRBV4-3	TRBJ2-3	few	CASSRARLDTQYF	TGCGCCAGCAGCCGCGCTCGACTGGATACGCAGTATTTT
TRBD1	TRBV4-3	TRBJ1-1	many	CASSQDRGDTEAFF	TGCGCCAGCAGCCAGGACAGGGGCGACACTGAAGCTTTCTTT
TRBD1	TRBV6-2/TRBV6-3	TRBJ2-2	few	CANRPGQSGTGELFF	TGTGCCAACAGACCGGGACAGTCGGGCACCGGGGAGCTGTTTTTT
-	TRBV11-2	TRBJ2-1	many	CASSSYNRRRGDNEQFF	TGTGCCAGCAGCTCATACAACCGGAGGAGGGGCGACAATGAGCAGTTCTTC
TRBD1	TRBV5-1	TRBJ2-2	many	CASSLSRGHGTGELFF	TGCGCCAGCAGCTTGTCCAGGGGGCATGGTACCGGGGAGCTGTTTTTT
-	TRBV10-3	TRBJ2-2	few	CAISGVQVGTGELFF	TGTGCCATCAGTGGGGTACAGGTTGGCACCGGGGAGCTGTTTTTT
-	TRBV2	TRBJ1-5	many	CASSEQGFGNQPQHF	TGTGCCAGCAGTGAACAAGGATTTGGCAATCAGCCCCAGCATTTT
-	TRBV4-2	TRBJ2-5	many	CASSQDGQRQETQYF	TGTGCCAGCAGCCAAGACGGTCAGCGGCAAGAGACCCAGTACTTC
-	TRBV4-1	TRBJ1-1	-	CASSQDRLNTEAFF	TGCGCCAGCAGCCAAGATCGGCTAAACACTGAAGCTTTCTTT
-	TRBV28	TRBJ2-6	many	CASSLPRAPSGANVLTF	TGTGCCAGCAGTTTACCCCGGGCCCCATCTGGGGCCAACGTCCTGACTTTC
-	TRBV5-1	TRBJ2-3	many	CASSPLVGTDTQYF	TGCGCCAGCAGCCCCTTAGTAGGCACAGATACGCAGTATTTT
TRBD1	TRBV6-9	TRBJ1-2	many	CASSPAGQGAYGYTF	TGTGCCAGCAGTCCGGCCGGGCAGGGGGCCTATGGCTACACCTTC
-	TRBV5-6	TRBJ2-1	-	CASSFTGQNNEQFF	TGTGCCAGCAGCTTCACTGGACAGAACAATGAGCAGTTCTTC
-	TRBV6-5	TRBJ2-2	few	CASSYSFGRGAGELFF	TGTGCCAGCAGTTACTCGTTTGGGAGAGGTGCCGGGGAGCTGTTTTTT
-	TRBV4-1	TRBJ1-6	few	CASSQEFNSYNSPLHF	TGCGCCAGCAGCCAAGAATTCAACTCCTATAATTCACCCCTCCACTTT
-	TRBV10-3	TRBJ1-1	many	CAISEVAGLRIAEAFF	TGTGCCATCAGTGAGGTTGCGGGGCTGAGGATAGCTGAAGCTTTCTTT
-	TRBV6-1	TRBJ1-2	-	CASSVAGTYGYTF	TGTGCCAGCAGTGTGGCCGGAACATATGGCTACACCTTC
TRBD1	TRBV4-1	TRBJ2-2	few	CASGSGQGIGELFF	TGCGCCAGCGGGTCGGGACAGGGGATCGGGGAGCTGTTTTTT
-	TRBV28	TRBJ2-5	-	CASSSRDGQETQYF	TGTGCCAGCAGTTCCCGGGACGGTCAAGAGACCCAGTACTTC